Each of the 20 T cell receptor beta chains below was sequenced from the same sample in a study of metastatic and nonmetastatic thyroid tumors. TCRdb re-called the PCR reads through MiXCR. The table includes roughly 14,000 clones, around 36% detected once. Among the patients, none had received any treatment before thyroid surgery. The material sequenced was tumor tissue. All receptors come from a female donor with papillary thyroid cancer or a benign thyroid nodule (not recorded which). Some clones in this sample may be carry-over from other donors' samples.

CDR3 sequence: CATSRDRQVRETQYF. CDR3 sequence (DNA): TGTGCCACCAGCAGAGATCGGCAGGTGAGAGAGACCCAGTACTTC. The chain combines TRBV15 with TRBJ2-5; D remains unclear. Germline V gene data show CDR1 as LNHNV and CDR2 as YYDKDF (reference sequence). V gave up 0 bases and J gave up 4 bases, with 12 bases separating them. CDR3 length equals 15 residues.

By sample share, this clone is medium-sized. This chain joins TRBV5-1 and TRBJ2-7; D is ambiguous. V shed 0 bases and J shed 3 bases, with 7 bases lying between them. Germline CDR1 reads SGHRS; CDR2 reads YFSETQ. This CDR3 has 13 residues. The CDR3 loop reads CASSLDFYYEQYF. The CDR3 coding sequence is TGCGCCAGCAGCTTGGACTTTTACTACGAGCAGTACTTC. The variable domain in full, completed from reference TRBV5-1 and TRBJ2-7, reads KAGVTQTPRYLIKTRGQQVTLSCSPISGHRSVSWYQQTPGQGLQFLFEYFSETQRNKGNFPGRFSGRQFSNSRSEMNVSTLELGDSALYLCASSLDFYYEQYFGPGTRLTVT.

This clone is labeled medium-sized. V is TRBV24-1 and J is TRBJ2-1; 8 bases map to TRBD1. Germline V gene sequence: CDR1 KGHDR, CDR2 SFDVKD. The CDR3 is 17 residues long. Trimming removed 5 bases from V and 4 bases from J; junction bases left unmatched: 12. The CDR3 loop is CATSAWMTGEGYNEQFF. DNA for the CDR3: TGTGCCACCAGTGCGTGGATGACAGGGGAAGGATACAATGAGCAGTTCTTC.

The chain has TRBV5-1 and TRBJ2-2; the match to TRBD1 covers 9 bases. Germline CDR1 reads SGHRS; CDR2 reads YFSETQ. The V and J ends lost 5 bases and 1 base, in that order; junction bases with no gene match: 12. The CDR3 sequence is 18 residues long. Here the CDR3 DNA reads TGCGCCAGCAGTCAAATGGCTACGGGACAGGGGAACACCGGGGAGCTGTTTTTT. Protein sequence: CASSQMATGQGNTGELFF. Full variable domain (rest looked up from reference TRBV5-1 and TRBJ2-2): KAGVTQTPRYLIKTRGQQVTLSCSPISGHRSVSWYQQTPGQGLQFLFEYFSETQRNKGNFPGRFSGRQFSNSRSEMNVSTLELGDSALYLCASSQMATGQGNTGELFFGEGSRLTVL.

This clone was seen more than once but under ten times. This rearrangement joins TRBV28 to TRBJ1-4; the D is unclear. Germline CDR1 is MDHEN and CDR2 is SYDVKM. V was shortened by 3 bases and J by 5 bases, with 7 bases between the two germline ends. CDR3 length equals 13 residues. This CDR3 reads CASSLNGNEKLFF. CDR3 sequence (DNA): TGTGCCAGCAGTTTGAATGGAAATGAAAAACTGTTTTTT.

In this sample, this clone turned up many times. The V call is TRBV5-6, the J call TRBJ1-2; no firm D call. Germline V CDR1 and CDR2: SGHDT, YYEEEE. The CDR3 totals 15 residues. Between the trimmed V and J ends, which lost 2 bases and 2 bases, there was a span of 13 bases. The CDR3 is CASSLPTAPNYGYTF. The CDR3 DNA reads TGTGCCAGCAGCTTACCTACAGCGCCCAACTATGGCTACACCTTC.

The table lists this clone with many counts. V is TRBV7-8 and J is TRBJ2-5; TRBD2 matches at 9 bases. J lost 2 bases, V lost 5 bases, and 6 bases had no gene match. CDR3 size: 15 residues. Germline CDR1 reads SGHVS; CDR2 reads FQNEAQ. The DNA for the CDR3 is TGTGCCAGCAGCCCGGCGGGAGGGTGGCAAGAGACCCAGTACTTC. Translating it yields CASSPAGGWQETQYF.

This clone counts as medium-sized. The rearrangement joins TRBV7-9 to TRBJ2-1; a possible D gene is TRBD2 (5 bases). V was pared by 5 bases and J by 5 bases, with 16 bases between. Per the germline V gene, CDR1 is SEHNR and CDR2 is FQNEAQ (reference sequence). This CDR3 has 15 residues. CDR3 sequence (DNA): TGTGCCAGCAGCCTAGGGCAGCGGATTAACAATGAGCAGTTCTTC. Its translation is CASSLGQRINNEQFF.

This clone was observed a handful of times. The rearrangement links TRBV28 to TRBJ1-1; D is perhaps TRBD1 (5 bases). Per the germline V gene, CDR1 is MDHEN and CDR2 is SYDVKM. The V gene lost 6 bases and the J gene lost 3 bases, with 14 bases spanning the gap. This CDR3 spans 14 amino acids. Here the CDR3 reads CASSLTRGYTEAFF. DNA of the CDR3: TGTGCCAGCAGCCTAACCCGGGGCTACACTGAAGCTTTCTTT.

This clone has more than one count but fewer than ten. This chain connects TRBV19 to TRBJ1-5; perhaps TRBD1 as D (6 bases). The V end lost 3 bases, the J end lost 6 bases, and 21 bases lay between the germline ends. CDR1 and CDR2 from the germline V gene are LNHDA and SQIVND (reference sequence). The CDR3 totals 17 residues. The CDR3 DNA follows: TGTGCCAGTAGTATTGCAAAGACCAGAGAGGGGGTTCAGCCCCAGCATTTT. Amino acids: CASSIAKTREGVQPQHF. Together with reference TRBV19 and TRBJ1-5, the CDR3 gives the full variable domain: DGGITQSPKYLFRKEGQNVTLSCEQNLNHDAMYWYRQDPGQGLRLIYYSQIVNDFQKGDIAEGYSVSREKKESFPLTVTSAQKNPTAFYLCASSIAKTREGVQPQHFGDGTRLSIL.

This clone is categorized as medium-sized. The chain couples TRBV28 to TRBJ2-7; D possibly corresponds to TRBD1 (6 bases). The germline CDR1 and CDR2 sequences are MDHEN and SYDVKM. The germline V and J ends were trimmed by 4 bases and 7 bases, with 14 bases remaining between them. The CDR3 is made up of 13 amino acids. Written as DNA, the CDR3 is TGTGCCAGCAGTTACATCCCGGGACAAGAGCAGTACTTC. It is translated as CASSYIPGQEQYF.

The V and J genes are TRBV29-1 and TRBJ1-1; 10 bases fit TRBD1. Germline loops: CDR1 SQVTM, CDR2 ANQGSEA. The CDR3 runs to 13 residues. V lost 5 bases to trimming and J lost 5 bases; unmatched junction nucleotides: 5. The CDR3 bases are TGCAGCGTTAACCGGGACAGGGGAACTGAAGCTTTCTTT. This gives the protein CSVNRDRGTEAFF. Full variable domain (outside the CDR3, taken from reference TRBV29-1 and TRBJ1-1): SAVISQKPSRDICQRGTSLTIQCQVDSQVTMMFWYRQQPGQSLTLIATANQGSEATYESGFVIDKFPISRPNLTFSTLTVSNMSPEDSSIYLCSVNRDRGTEAFFGQGTRLTVV.

The gene calls are TRBV20-1 and TRBJ1-1; a possible D gene is TRBD1 (5 bases). Germline loops: CDR1 DFQATT, CDR2 SNEGSKA (reference sequence). The germline V and J ends were trimmed by 2 bases and 0 bases, with 7 bases remaining between them. This CDR3 region has 13 residues. In nucleotides, the CDR3 is TGCAGTGCTAGAACGGGGGTGAACACTGAAGCTTTCTTT. It translates to CSARTGVNTEAFF.

The chain links TRBV2 to TRBJ2-1; maybe TRBD1 (6 bases). The CDR3 sequence is 13 residues long. CDR1 SNHLY and CDR2 FYNNEI come from the germline V gene. V was pared by 7 bases and J by 5 bases, with 12 bases between. The CDR3 bases are TGTGCCAGCAATCAGGGGATGGACAATGAGCAGTTCTTC. It encodes CASNQGMDNEQFF.

Within the sample, this clone is medium-sized (0.01 to 0.1%). The chain carries TRBV6-1 and TRBJ2-5, with a weak D call TRBD1 (6 bases). Germline V gene data show CDR1 as MNHNS and CDR2 as SASEGT. The CDR3 consists of 13 residues. V was clipped by 4 bases and J by 4 bases, with 10 bases between them. CDR3 sequence: CASSASRGETQYF. The CDR3 DNA reads TGTGCCAGCAGTGCCAGCAGGGGAGAGACCCAGTACTTC.

At least ten counts were recorded for this clone. This specimen includes other DNA sequences encoding the same CDR3. CDR3 residues: CASSFNRVNEQFF. The CDR3 bases are TGTGCCAGCAGTTTCAACAGGGTTAATGAGCAGTTCTTC. J is TRBJ2-1 and V is TRBV12-3 or TRBV12-4; D may be TRBD1 (6 bases). The germline V and J ends were trimmed by 3 bases and 7 bases, with 10 bases remaining between them. The CDR3 covers 13 residues.

J is TRBJ1-2 and V is TRBV4-2, with a weak D call TRBD1 (6 bases). This CDR3 has 16 amino acids. The V end lost 0 bases, the J end lost 0 bases, and 11 bases lay between the germline ends. Germline V gene data show CDR1 as LGHNA and CDR2 as YNFKEQ. In DNA, the CDR3 is TGTGCCAGCAGCCAAGATCCAACAGGGACTAACTATGGCTACACCTTC. It translates to CASSQDPTGTNYGYTF.

As for this clone: Other nucleotide sequences in the sample specify the same CDR3. The chain employs TRBV4-2 and TRBJ1-6; 7 bases line up with TRBD1. V trimming: 4 bases; J trimming: 7 bases; junction bases outside the gene matches: 7. The CDR3 is made up of 15 amino acids. Per germline, CDR1 LGHNA and CDR2 YNFKEQ. The CDR3 bases are TGTGCCAGCAGCCCGACAGGGACTGCAAATTCACCCCTCCACTTT. It codes for CASSPTGTANSPLHF.

This clone showed up many times. This rearrangement joins TRBV12-3 or TRBV12-4 to TRBJ2-5; 7 nucleotides agree with TRBD1. The CDR3 contains 13 residues. Germline trimming cut 5 bases from V and 2 bases from J; bases unmatched to any gene: 2. The CDR3 loop reads CASSRDRQETQYF. The CDR3, as DNA: TGTGCCAGCAGTCGGGACAGACAAGAGACCCAGTACTTC.

This clone has a handful of counts. The rearrangement uses TRBV7-3 and TRBJ1-4; possibly TRBD1 for D (6 bases). CDR1 is SGHTA, CDR2 FQGTGA, per germline. This CDR3 comprises 13 residues. Trimming stripped 5 bases from V and 7 bases from J, with 11 bases between. This chain's CDR3 is CASSLVGGEKLFF. In nucleotides, the CDR3 is TGTGCCAGCAGCCTCGTAGGGGGTGAAAAACTGTTTTTT.